The present TCR beta chain was sequenced within a study of CD8 T cells in Susac syndrome. CD8+ and CD4+ T cells circulating in blood were sequenced for TCR beta. Patients with stable or active relapsing-remitting disease, all of them treatment-naive, made up the multiple sclerosis controls. Negative isolation was used for CD8+ and CD4+ T cells, and FACS enrichment was applied to TEMRA cells. The CDR3 totals 14 residues. V lost 5 bases to trimming and J lost 0 bases, with 11 bases between them. The RNA input was about 0.45 to 1 ug, and it was reverse transcribed with random hexamers. The method of amplification for TCR beta CDR3 was immunoSEQ multiplex PCR, covering 54 Vbeta and 13 Jbeta. Each CDR3 protein is one row after TCRdb ran MiXCR on the immunoSEQ multiplex PCR reads. The sample contains approximately 160,000 distinct CDR3 sequences, approximately 94% of which appear only once.

Source material: CD4+ T cells from PBMCs. The TCR originated in a human donor with multiple sclerosis. The chain joins TRBV12-3 or TRBV12-4 to TRBJ2-7; tentatively, D is TRBD2 (6 bases). The CDR3 coding sequence is TGTGCCAGCAGTCCGGGACTGATCTCCTACGAGCAGTACTTC. It translates to CASSPGLISYEQYF.